This T cell receptor beta chain was sequenced for a study of cytomegalovirus exposure and HLA in healthy donors. Measured with immunoSEQ multiplex PCR; TCRdb has only the in-frame clones, and not every one. The sample has 120,000 to 150,000 clones; 85% to 90% are singletons. V lost 3 bases, J lost 4 bases, and 13 bases lay in between. CDR3 length: 15 amino acids. Germline CDR1 reads MNHEY; CDR2 reads SMNVEV (reference sequence). The V call is TRBV27, the J call TRBJ2-1; weak D call: TRBD1 (6 bases). This receptor was obtained from a man younger than 35 in good health and CMV-seronegative. The sequenced sample consisted of PBMCs. The CDR3 loop reads CASSFGTRRYNEQFF. The CDR3 DNA reads TGTGCCAGCAGTTTTGGGACACGGAGATACAATGAGCAGTTCTTC.